What follows are 24 T cell receptor beta chains derived from one specimen sequenced in a study of monozygotic twins with inflammatory bowel disease. Following a re-call of the 5' RACE reads, TCRdb has one entry per CDR3 protein and lacks DNA. Its clone listing holds fewer than 550,000 distinct CDR3 sequences. Material: blood. The receptors come from a human donor with ulcerative colitis or Crohn's disease, or a healthy co-twin of an affected twin (not recorded which).

The chain joins TRBV5-1 to TRBJ1-4; as DNA is missing, the TRBD1 call by TCRdb cannot be tested. The CDR3 covers 14 residues. The germline V gene has CDR1 SGHRS and CDR2 YFSETQ. The CDR3 is CASTADRVNEKLFF.

This chain links TRBV20-1 with TRBJ2-1. The CDR3 is 12 amino acids. Germline assignment: CDR1 DFQATT and CDR2 SNEGSKA (reference sequence). The CDR3 here is CSARAQFNEQFF.

The chain combines TRBV7-2 with TRBJ1-1. Germline assignment: CDR1 SGHTA and CDR2 FQGNSA. The CDR3 is 15 residues long. This CDR3 reads CASSLSGLRSTEAFF.

This chain connects TRBV19 to TRBJ2-3; TCRdb proposes TRBD2, but this gene call is untestable without DNA. CDR1 and CDR2 from the germline V gene are LNHDA and SQIVND (reference sequence). This CDR3 is 15 amino acids long. CDR3 amino acids: CASSFGGIGTDTQYF.

V is TRBV27 and J is TRBJ2-7; TCRdb designates TRBD2, a call that cannot be tested without DNA. There are 15 residues in the CDR3. Germline CDR1 is MNHEY and CDR2 is SMNVEV (reference sequence). The CDR3 spells CASSFESGGPYEQYF.

J is TRBJ1-5 and V is TRBV6-5; without DNA, the TCRdb call of TRBD1 cannot be checked. The germline V gene encodes CDR1 MNHEY and CDR2 SVGAGI. This CDR3 spans 16 amino acids. The CDR3 region is CASSYYRENPIGPQHF.

The chain joins TRBV5-1 to TRBJ2-3; TCRdb indicates TRBD2, and absent DNA this call remains unverified. Per the germline V gene, CDR1 is SGHRS and CDR2 is YFSETQ. This CDR3 has 14 amino acids. CDR3 region: CASSRTRGADTQYF.

Here the CDR3 reads CASRLLTDTQYF. The V call is TRBV5-5, the J call TRBJ2-3. The CDR3 extends over 12 amino acids. Germline V CDR1 and CDR2: SGHKS, YYEKEE (reference sequence).

The chain couples TRBV5-1 to TRBJ2-7. Germline V gene sequence: CDR1 SGHRS, CDR2 YFSETQ. CDR3 size: 15 residues. CDR3 in amino acids: CASSLDHGSSYEQYF.

This rearrangement joins TRBV7-6 to TRBJ2-1; the D call of TRBD1 rests on TCRdb alone, since no DNA is present to check it. This CDR3 region has 15 residues. Germline CDR1 is SGHVS and CDR2 is FNYEAQ. The CDR3 region is CASSLSSRGYNEQFF.

This sequence joins TRBV7-9 and TRBJ2-1; no DNA is available, so the TRBD1 call from TCRdb remains unchecked. Germline loops: CDR1 SEHNR, CDR2 FQNEAQ (reference sequence). The CDR3 covers 13 residues. CDR3 sequence reads: CASSPGVGNEQFF.

The chain links TRBV5-5 to TRBJ1-4; there is no DNA to check the TCRdb D call of TRBD1. The CDR3 has 15 residues. Germline assignment: CDR1 SGHKS and CDR2 YYEKEE (reference sequence). The CDR3 protein is CASSRARQGDEKLFF.

The chain links TRBV29-1 to TRBJ2-7; TCRdb's assignment of TRBD2 cannot be checked, as there is no DNA. The CDR3 extends over 11 amino acids. Germline values: CDR1 SQVTM, CDR2 ANQGSEA. CDR3 loop: CSVAHSYEQYF.

The chain carries TRBV24-1 and TRBJ2-5; no DNA is available, so the TRBD1 call from TCRdb remains unchecked. Per the germline V gene, CDR1 is KGHDR and CDR2 is SFDVKD. This CDR3 spans 15 amino acids. CDR3 region: CATSDSWRTGETQYF.

The chain combines TRBV2 with TRBJ2-6. The CDR3 runs 15 residues. Germline assignment: CDR1 SNHLY and CDR2 FYNNEI. The CDR3 region is CASSEIQNRANVLTF.

V gene TRBV7-9 combines with J gene TRBJ1-2. This CDR3 is built from 12 residues. Germline V gives CDR1 SEHNR, CDR2 FQNEAQ (reference sequence). This CDR3 is CASSPNSGVYTF.

V is TRBV7-2 and J is TRBJ2-7. CDR1 and CDR2 from the germline V gene are SGHTA and FQGNSA. This CDR3 is 13 amino acids long. CDR3 protein: CASSLDTGYEQYF.

The chain is built from TRBV9 and TRBJ2-3; TCRdb's D call, TRBD1, is unchecked because there is no DNA. This CDR3 spans 15 amino acids. The V gene's germline CDR1 is SGDLS and CDR2 YYNGEE. The CDR3: CASSAEGTSKATQYF.

V is TRBV5-1 and J is TRBJ2-3; TCRdb's D call of TRBD2 is untestable without DNA. This CDR3 contains 15 residues. In germline, CDR1 is SGHRS, CDR2 YFSETQ. CDR3 protein: CASSKGLAGTDTQYF.

This clonotype is labeled medium-sized based on frequency. This chain joins TRBV29-1 and TRBJ1-1. The CDR3 runs 14 residues. The germline CDR1 and CDR2 sequences are SQVTM and ANQGSEA. The CDR3 loop reads CSVDPHRGRTEAFF.

The V and J genes are TRBV15 and TRBJ2-2; checking the TCRdb D call of TRBD2 is not possible without DNA. Germline V gives CDR1 LNHNV, CDR2 YYDKDF (reference sequence). This CDR3 is 17 amino acids long. The CDR3 here is CATRVAGGPSNTGELFF.

The V gene is TRBV25-1, the J gene TRBJ2-2; absent DNA, TCRdb's TRBD1 call cannot be checked. The CDR3 has 14 amino acids. The germline V gene has CDR1 MGHDK and CDR2 SYGVNS. Here the CDR3 reads CASSPGTNTGELFF.

J is TRBJ1-5 and V is TRBV28; the D gene TCRdb calls, TRBD1, cannot be checked with no DNA. The CDR3 covers 15 residues. Germline assignment: CDR1 MDHEN and CDR2 SYDVKM. Here the CDR3 reads CASTRGSPSNQPQHF.

The chain links TRBV18 to TRBJ2-7; TCRdb reports TRBD2, a call that lacks DNA to check it against. Per germline, CDR1 KGHSH and CDR2 LQKENI. This CDR3 comprises 16 residues. This CDR3 is CASSPPGLAGGYEQYF.